One and the same sample provided the 17 T cell receptor beta chains below, sequenced in a study of cytomegalovirus exposure and HLA in healthy donors (TCRdb year 2017). Library method: the immunoSEQ multiplex PCR assay. The multiplex PCR relied on a mix of 60 forward primers for TCR Vbeta segments and 13 reverse primers for TCR Jbeta segments. Drawn from immuneACCESS, this table holds only the in-frame rearrangements with V and J called that TCRdb kept. Clones are partly lost; checked studies trace under half to an unresolved V gene and leave the rest unexplained. Recorded for this sample are some 160,000 clones; roughly 85% of them occurred a single time. The top ten constitute 3% to 3.5% of the sample. The sequenced material came from PBMCs. All receptors derive from a male donor in good health and CMV-seronegative.

This sequence joins TRBV6-5 and TRBJ2-2; possible D gene TRBD2, 6 bases. V dropped 7 bases and J dropped 5 bases, with 11 bases sitting between them. This CDR3 region has 13 residues. CDR1 MNHEY and CDR2 SVGAGI come from the germline V gene. CDR3 nucleotides: TGTGCCAGCAACGTGGGAGGTACCGGGGAGCTGTTTTTT. Its translation: CASNVGGTGELFF.

This chain uses TRBV7-2 with TRBJ2-3, with D tentatively TRBD1 (5 bases). The germline gives CDR1 SGHTA, CDR2 FQGNSA. The CDR3 has 14 amino acids. V shed 5 bases and J shed 2 bases, with 11 bases lying between them. The CDR3 protein is CASSQTANTDTQYF. In DNA form, the CDR3 reads TGTGCCAGCAGCCAGACAGCAAACACAGATACGCAGTATTTT.

The chain links TRBV27 to TRBJ2-5; 12 bases match TRBD1. Germline-derived CDR1 and CDR2 are MNHEY and SMNVEV (reference sequence). J was trimmed by 5 bases and V by 3 bases; bases with no gene match: 7. The CDR3 loop spans 16 amino acids. The CDR3 loop reads CASSFWGTGGAETQYF. The CDR3 DNA is TGTGCCAGCAGTTTTTGGGGGACAGGGGGCGCTGAGACCCAGTACTTC.

This sequence joins TRBV15 and TRBJ2-5; D unresolved. TRBJ2-7 matches the DNA end more closely, so the J call is doubtful. The CDR3 loop spans 15 amino acids. CDR1 is LNHNV and CDR2 is YYDKDF in the germline V gene (reference sequence). CDR3: CATSRDSTATYEQYF. The CDR3 DNA reads TGTGCCACCAGCAGAGACTCAACCGCAACCTACGAGCAGTACTTC.

CDR3 residues: CASSLLQGYPDTQYF. The DNA for the CDR3 is TGTGCCAGCAGTTTATTGCAGGGCTACCCAGATACGCAGTATTTT. The V gene is TRBV27, the J gene TRBJ2-3; D perhaps matches TRBD1 (5 bases). V was pared by 1 base and J by 4 bases, with 12 bases between. CDR3 size: 15 residues. CDR1 and CDR2 from the germline V gene are MNHEY and SMNVEV (reference sequence).

This clone was counted a few times. The J gene is TRBJ1-4, the V gene TRBV4-1; 9 bases fit TRBD1. This CDR3 has 16 residues. The germline gives CDR1 MGHRA, CDR2 YSYEKL. V shed 0 bases, J shed 8 bases, and the junction held 7 bases outside the gene matches. CDR3: CASSQEPDRGREKLFF. CDR3 nucleotides: TGCGCCAGCAGCCAAGAACCGGACAGGGGAAGAGAAAAACTGTTTTTT.

The chain joins TRBV11-1 to TRBJ2-7, with 10 bases matching TRBD1. CDR3 length equals 12 residues. Germline V gives CDR1 SGHAT, CDR2 FQDESV (reference sequence). V was clipped by 6 bases and J by 6 bases; unmatched bases: 2. In DNA form, the CDR3 reads TGTGCCAGCAGTCGGACAGGGGGCGAGCAGTACTTC. Protein product: CASSRTGGEQYF.

This clone was seen a few times. The junction and the germline gene differ at one end; a read error may be behind it. The chain combines TRBV25-1 with TRBJ2-1; the match to TRBD1 covers 7 bases. CDR1 and CDR2 from the germline V gene are MGHDK and SYGVNS. This CDR3 is 12 amino acids long. CDR3 region: CASSEWLRGPLF. DNA of the CDR3: TGTGCCAGCAGTGAATGGTTAAGGGGGCCCCTCTTC.

The V and J genes are TRBV6-5 and TRBJ1-5; D call uncertain. The ends were cut back, 2 bases at V and 2 bases at J, with 7 bases in the middle. This CDR3 is built from 14 residues. CDR1 is MNHEY and CDR2 is SVGAGI in the germline V gene. CDR3 DNA: TGTGCCAGCAGTTACCGCCCGGGCAATCAGCCCCAGCATTTT. It codes for CASSYRPGNQPQHF.

V gene TRBV5-1 combines with J gene TRBJ1-2, with D tentatively TRBD1 (6 bases). The CDR3 runs to 16 residues. CDR1 and CDR2 (germline): SGHRS, YFSETQ. V lost 6 bases and J 4 bases, leaving 22 bases between the germline ends. The CDR3 loop is CASNTRGGGKIYGYTF. For the CDR3, the DNA is TGCGCCAGCAACACTCGGGGCGGGGGCAAGATCTATGGCTACACCTTC.

The chain combines TRBV5-1 with TRBJ1-1, with 12 bases lining up with TRBD1. V lost 2 bases and J lost 4; bases outside the gene matches: 9. Germline V gene sequence: CDR1 SGHRS, CDR2 YFSETQ. CDR3 length: 17 residues. In DNA form, the CDR3 reads TGCGCCAGCAGCTTCACCGGGACAGGGGGCGCGGGCACTGAAGCTTTCTTT. It translates to CASSFTGTGGAGTEAFF.

The rearrangement joins TRBV4-1 to TRBJ2-2; maybe TRBD2 (5 bases). CDR1 is MGHRA, CDR2 YSYEKL, per germline. Trimming shortened V by 1 base and J by 1 base, and 10 bases separated the two germline ends. The CDR3 totals 16 residues. The CDR3 region is CASSQGTGKNTGELFF. For the CDR3, the DNA is TGCGCCAGCAGCCAAGGGACGGGGAAGAACACCGGGGAGCTGTTTTTT.

The CDR3 coding sequence is TGTGCCAGCAGCTTCCCAGCGGGAGGGGGTAGGGAGGAGCAGTACTTC. Its protein product is CASSFPAGGGREEQYF. This rearrangement joins TRBV7-3 to TRBJ2-7, with TRBD2 matching over 10 bases. The CDR3 sequence is 16 residues long. Unmatched junction bases numbered 12, after V lost 3 bases and J lost 7 bases. Germline lookup yields CDR1 SGHTA and CDR2 FQGTGA.

The chain carries TRBV23-1 and TRBJ2-1, with D hard to call. TRBV23-1 is reported as an ORF; its role is uncertain. V dropped 3 bases and J dropped 6 bases, with 15 bases sitting between them. The CDR3 has 15 amino acids. For the CDR3, the DNA is TGCGCCAGCAGTCACCCTTGGGCAGCTCGCAATGAGCAGTTCTTC. It specifies CASSHPWAARNEQFF.

This clone appeared a single time. This sequence joins TRBV18 and TRBJ2-7; TRBD1 agrees at 10 bases. Germline assignment: CDR1 KGHSH and CDR2 LQKENI. The V and J ends lost 3 bases and 11 bases, in that order; junction bases with no gene match: 16. The CDR3 runs to 16 residues. The CDR3 loop reads CASSPQVGTGVLPEYF. The DNA of the CDR3 is TGTGCCAGCTCACCCCAAGTCGGGACAGGGGTCCTCCCGGAGTACTTC.

The CDR3 loop is CASTIPRTGGDEQFF. CDR3 DNA sequence: TGTGCCAGTACCATCCCGAGGACAGGGGGGGATGAGCAGTTCTTC. The chain links TRBV19 to TRBJ2-1; 10 nucleotides match TRBD1. Trimming removed 7 bases from V and 8 bases from J; junction bases left unmatched: 11. This CDR3 region has 15 residues. CDR1 is LNHDA and CDR2 is SQIVND in the germline V gene (reference sequence). Filled out from reference TRBV19 and TRBJ2-1, the complete variable domain reads DGGITQSPKYLFRKEGQNVTLSCEQNLNHDAMYWYRQDPGQGLRLIYYSQIVNDFQKGDIAEGYSVSREKKESFPLTVTSAQKNPTAFYLCASTIPRTGGDEQFFGPGTRLTVL.

The chain is built from TRBV4-1 and TRBJ1-1, with TRBD1 as a possible D gene (5 bases). Between the trimmed V and J ends, which lost 4 bases and 0 bases, there was a span of 15 bases. This CDR3 has 16 amino acids. Germline V lookup: CDR1 MGHRA, CDR2 YSYEKL. CDR3 DNA: TGCGCCAGCAGCCTGGGGGGAGGGTTCTTGAACACTGAAGCTTTCTTT. Encoded protein: CASSLGGGFLNTEAFF.